This T cell receptor (beta chain) was sequenced for a study of blood T cell repertoires in COVID-19 (TCRdb year 2020). At the level of the whole study: Samples from collaborators originated in the United States, Italy and Spain and spanned both the acute and convalescent phases of COVID-19. The prospective study material was composed of cDNA or gDNA derived from T cells, B-cell-depleted T cells, or PBMCs. Subjects who had been exposed to COVID-19, were actively infected with it, or had recovered from it provided the deeply sampled blood TCRbeta repertoires that made up the dataset. The samples were drawn from the first 160 participants of the ongoing ImmuneRACE study and from 950 to 1,500 subjects provided by 6 global collaborators. The repertoires were released in a freely available public database meant as a resource for research on the immune response to SARS-CoV-2. The sample metadata nearly always contained a de-identified subject ID, COVID-19 status, age in years and sex. Where available, HLA class I and class II types were taken from metadata supplied by the sample provider and were not determined by assay-based typing.

TCRbeta CDR3 regions were amplified from genomic DNA by means of the immunoSEQ Assay, a bias-controlled multiplex PCR. The authors' pipeline ran thus. The number of nucleated cells in each sample was estimated by amplification of reference gene primers within the assay. To quantify the absolute abundance of each unique TCRbeta CDR3 rearrangement, sequence reads were collapsed and filtered. For each sample, productive Simpson clonality was calculated by taking the square root of Simpson's diversity index across productive rearrangements. This immuneACCESS table, as held by TCRdb, lists in-frame sequences with V and J called but not all clones. Of the missing ones, under half trace to an unresolved V gene in checked studies; the others have no known cause. D and trimming were read from the DNA, whereas the V and J calls and clone size are those reported in that table. Recorded for this sample are roughly 150,000 clones; around four fifths of them occurred a single time. The ten top clones hold approximately 2% of the sample.

About this clone: What this receptor recognizes is not known. The record has no base qualities; no much larger clone is one base away.

Points the paper makes about the study in general: The quantity of clinical and demographic metadata differed by source and by participant and was supplied without curation.

Collaborating institutions collected whole blood in K2EDTA tubes following their own protocols. For TCRbeta analysis, collaborator samples were shipped as frozen whole blood, as isolated PBMCs, or as DNA extracted from either sample type. This clonotype was obtained from an elderly woman with acute or convalescent COVID-19. Sample: peripheral blood.

In nucleotide form, the sequence is TGCGCCAGCAGCTCGGGGACTAGCGGGATGAGCTCCTACGAGCAGTACTTC. This is translated as CASSSGTSGMSSYEQYF. The chain was built from TRBV5-1 and TRBJ2-7; a stretch of 13 junction bases matches TRBD2. Trimming accounts for 3 bases at V and 0 bases at J, while the number of junction bases matched to no gene is 6. The germline V gene specifies SGHRS as CDR1 and YFSETQ as CDR2. From the cysteine through the phenylalanine, the CDR3 covers 17 amino acids. The kept DNA is CDR3 alone, 51 bases in frame from the first base. Where the CDR3 stops, the reference TRBV5-1 and TRBJ2-7 genes take over; the full variable domain is KAGVTQTPRYLIKTRGQQVTLSCSPISGHRSVSWYQQTPGQGLQFLFEYFSETQRNKGNFPGRFSGRQFSNSRSEMNVSTLELGDSALYLCASSSGTSGMSSYEQYFGPGTRLTVT.